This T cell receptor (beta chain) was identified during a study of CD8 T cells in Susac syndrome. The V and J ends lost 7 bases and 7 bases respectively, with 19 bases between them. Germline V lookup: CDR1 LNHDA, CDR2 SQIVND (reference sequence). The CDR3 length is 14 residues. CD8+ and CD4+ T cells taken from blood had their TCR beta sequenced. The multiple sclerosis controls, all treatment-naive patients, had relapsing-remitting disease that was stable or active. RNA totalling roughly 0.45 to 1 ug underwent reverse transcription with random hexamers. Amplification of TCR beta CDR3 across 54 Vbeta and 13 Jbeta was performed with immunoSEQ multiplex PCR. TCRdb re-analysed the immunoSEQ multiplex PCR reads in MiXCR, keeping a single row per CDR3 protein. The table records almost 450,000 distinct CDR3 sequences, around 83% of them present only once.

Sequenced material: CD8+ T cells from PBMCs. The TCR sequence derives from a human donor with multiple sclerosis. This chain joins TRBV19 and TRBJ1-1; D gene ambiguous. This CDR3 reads CASTFEARGNEAFF. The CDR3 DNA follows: TGTGCCAGTACATTTGAGGCGCGAGGAAATGAAGCTTTCTTT.